This is a list of T cell receptor beta chains from one sample in a study of regulatory T cells in long-lasting Graves disease. TCRdb reprocessed the multiplex PCR reads with MiXCR, giving one entry per CDR3 protein. The table includes roughly 420,000 distinct CDR3 sequences, approximately 16% detected once. The same specimen was also included in a second study, on T cells in Graves' hyperthyroidism and ophthalmopathy.

This material consisted of peripheral blood mononuclear cells (PBMCs), taken at new diagnosis, from a patient treated with antithyroid drugs. The receptors derive from a woman in her twenties or thirties with Graves disease. CDR3s include the opening cysteine and the closing phenylalanine or tryptophan. A D gene is named only where the DNA matches it firmly. The listing skips clone size in some rows; elsewhere it reads once, few, many or a size class.

j_call clone_size d_call v_call cdr3_aa cdr3_nt
TRBJ2-7 many . TRBV6-8 CASSGGGGTYEQYF TGTGCCAGCAGCGGAGGGGGGGGCACCTACGAGCAGTACTTC
TRBJ2-3 many TRBD1 TRBV28 CASSLGGTGSDTQYF TGTGCCAGCAGTTTAGGGGGGACAGGATCAGATACGCAGTATTTT
TRBJ1-4 . . TRBV7-9 CASSLVGANEKLFF TGTGCCAGCAGCTTAGTTGGCGCTAATGAAAAACTGTTTTTT
TRBJ2-6 few . TRBV5-5 CASSRPSGYQAGANVLTF TGTGCCAGCAGCCGACCCTCTGGGTATCAAGCTGGGGCCAACGTCCTGACTTTC
TRBJ1-2 few . TRBV2 CASSAVGHYGYTF TGTGCCAGCAGTGCGGTCGGACACTATGGCTACACCTTC
TRBJ2-3 many TRBD2 TRBV24-1 CATSDPSGDPTDTQYF TGTGCCACCAGTGATCCAAGCGGGGACCCCACAGATACGCAGTATTTT
TRBJ2-2 many . TRBV7-2 CASSFGVALRQGKAGELFF TGTGCCAGCAGCTTTGGTGTCGCCTTACGGCAGGGGAAAGCCGGGGAGCTGTTTTTT
TRBJ2-3 few . TRBV4-3 CASSQGRDDTDTQYF TGCGCCAGCAGCCAAGGCCGGGACGACACAGATACGCAGTATTTT
TRBJ2-4 many . TRBV12-3/TRBV12-4 CASSLGLAKNIQYF TGTGCCAGCAGTTTGGGACTAGCCAAAAACATTCAGTACTTC
TRBJ2-7 . . TRBV11-2 CASRSNQVSYEPYF TGTGCCAGCAGGTCGAACCAGGTATCCTACGAGCCGTACTTC
TRBJ1-1 many TRBD1 TRBV11-2 CASSITGTASTEAFF TGTGCCAGCAGCATAACCGGGACAGCCTCCACTGAAGCTTTCTTT